This entry concerns a single T cell receptor beta chain. Its target is unknown. These data originate in a study of pediatric ulcerative colitis. The assay was run at survey level. Sequencing was performed with immunoSEQ multiplex PCR; in TCRdb, only in-frame clones are kept and a portion is missing. The table lists about 64,000 clones, roughly nine tenths of them singletons. Colonoscopy and blood draw happened at the same time. General observations from the study: Repertoires came from total lymphocyte DNA, so rare subsets like regulatory T cells may be missed. Blood-rectal clonal overlap within each person was significantly higher in ulcerative colitis patients than controls.

This CDR3 contains 17 residues. The germline gives CDR1 SGHTA, CDR2 FQGNSA. V shed 1 base and J 4 bases; nucleotides not matched to a gene: 12. The specimen sequenced was blood. The clonotype was recovered from a boy younger than 18 with severe ulcerative colitis. The V call is TRBV7-2, the J call TRBJ2-7, with TRBD2 matching 8 bases. CDR3: CASSLGAGGPSSYEQYF. The CDR3 nucleotides are TGTGCCAGCAGCTTAGGGGCGGGAGGCCCATCTTCGTACGAGCAGTACTTC.